The 21 T cell receptor beta chains below all came from one sample that was sequenced in a study of CD8 T cells in ankylosing spondylitis. TCRdb re-derived calls from the 5' RACE reads in MiXCR, one entry per CDR3 protein. This sample carries 340,000 or so distinct CDR3 sequences, roughly 14% of them seen once, and the ten largest clones take 1.1%. Sequenced sample: blood, either unsorted or a sorted T cell fraction (not recorded which). These receptors were obtained from a male donor with ankylosing spondylitis or in good health (not recorded which).

The V and J genes are TRBV20-1 and TRBJ1-2; D is uncertain. CDR1 DFQATT and CDR2 SNEGSKA come from the germline V gene (reference sequence). CDR3 size: 12 residues. With 1 base removed from V and 7 bases from J, the gap between germline ends came to 10 bases. The CDR3 DNA is TGCAGTGCTAGAGGAGCAGCGGGTGGCTACACCTTC. Translation: CSARGAAGGYTF.

The genes are TRBV5-1 and TRBJ2-1; TRBD1 agrees at 9 bases. Germline V CDR1 and CDR2: SGHRS, YFSETQ. V trimming: 2 bases; J trimming: 7 bases; junction bases outside the gene matches: 4. The CDR3 runs to 14 residues. The CDR3 nucleotides are TGCGCCAGCAGCTTACAGGGGGCGGGGAATGAGCAGTTCTTC. Translating gives CASSLQGAGNEQFF.

In its sample, this clonotype was seen many times. The V and J genes are TRBV27 and TRBJ1-5, with 8 bases fitting TRBD1. The trim removed 3 bases at V and 1 base at J, leaving 8 bases unmatched. Germline CDR1 and CDR2: MNHEY and SMNVEV (reference sequence). The CDR3 sequence is 17 residues long. The CDR3 sequence is CASSFGRQGASNQPQHF. The CDR3 coding sequence is TGTGCCAGCAGTTTTGGTCGGCAGGGGGCCAGCAATCAGCCCCAGCATTTT.

In this sample, this clonotype turned up many times. Here the CDR3 reads CASSLIGAGSTDTQYF. The CDR3 region has the DNA TGTGCCAGCAGCCTAATCGGGGCAGGGAGCACAGATACGCAGTATTTT. The rearrangement links TRBV11-2 to TRBJ2-3; D is tentatively TRBD1 or TRBD2 (5 bases each). Trimming removed 5 bases from V and 0 bases from J, with 15 bases in between. Germline loops: CDR1 SGHAT, CDR2 FQNNGV. The CDR3 is made up of 16 amino acids.

The chain employs TRBV29-1 and TRBJ1-2, with 7 bases lining up with TRBD1. The length of the CDR3 is 13 residues. CDR1 and CDR2 (germline): SQVTM, ANQGSEA. V gave up 6 bases and J gave up 2 bases; unmatched junction bases: 6. CDR3 DNA sequence: TGCAGCGTAGCGAGGGACAGCAACTATGGCTACACCTTC. It yields the protein CSVARDSNYGYTF. Using reference TRBV29-1 and TRBJ1-2 for the parts outside the CDR3, the full variable domain is SAVISQKPSRDICQRGTSLTIQCQVDSQVTMMFWYRQQPGQSLTLIATANQGSEATYESGFVIDKFPISRPNLTFSTLTVSNMSPEDSSIYLCSVARDSNYGYTFGSGTRLTVV.

This clonotype was observed a few times. The CDR3 region is CASSPSTGHSNQPQHF. The CDR3 DNA is TGTGCCAGCAGCCCGTCGACAGGGCATAGCAATCAGCCCCAGCATTTT. This sequence joins TRBV5-5 and TRBJ1-5; 7 bases map to TRBD1. Trimming took 4 bases from V and 0 from J; bases not matched to a gene: 7. The CDR3 is 16 residues long. Germline values: CDR1 SGHKS, CDR2 YYEKEE (reference sequence).

This chain links TRBV24-1 with TRBJ2-7; D may be TRBD2 (5 bases). Germline CDR1 is KGHDR and CDR2 is SFDVKD. The CDR3 extends over 14 amino acids. V was shortened by 8 bases and J by 2 bases, with 15 bases between the two germline ends. CDR3 region: CATTLQAETYEQYF. CDR3 DNA sequence: TGTGCCACCACCCTGCAAGCGGAGACCTACGAGCAGTACTTC.

This clonotype has a handful of counts. J is TRBJ2-7 and V is TRBV20-1; D may correspond to TRBD1 or TRBD2 (6 bases each). Germline loops: CDR1 DFQATT, CDR2 SNEGSKA (reference sequence). CDR3 length equals 12 residues. V lost 3 bases and J 7 bases, leaving 13 bases between the germline ends. The CDR3 reads CSASYRAGEQYF. In DNA, the CDR3 is TGCAGTGCTAGCTACAGGGCGGGGGAGCAGTACTTC.

The sample holds a few counts of this clonotype. The rearrangement links TRBV6-1 to TRBJ2-7; 8 bases match TRBD1. V shed 6 bases and J 5 bases; nucleotides not matched to a gene: 12. The CDR3 extends over 15 amino acids. Germline-derived CDR1 and CDR2 are MNHNS and SASEGT. CDR3 sequence (DNA): TGTGCCAGCAGCGACGGGGCAGGGGGCCTCCACGAGCAGTACTTC. Residues: CASSDGAGGLHEQYF.

The chain links TRBV21-1 to TRBJ2-7; the listed D gene, TRBD2, was not tested against the DNA. TRBV21-1 is tagged as a pseudogene. The CDR3 runs to 15 residues. Here the CDR3 reads CASRVDSPPSYEQYF. DNA for the CDR3: TGTGCCAGCCGAGTCGATAGTCCACCTTCCTACGAGCAGTACTTC.

The chain is built from TRBV7-9 and TRBJ2-3, with D perhaps TRBD1 (8 bases). Germline assignment: CDR1 SEHNR and CDR2 FQNEAQ (reference sequence). The CDR3 is made up of 13 amino acids. Here the CDR3 DNA reads TGTGCAGCGGGGCAGGGGGCAACAGATACGCAGTATTTT. Amino acids: CAAGQGATDTQYF.

This clonotype was seen only a few times. This chain joins TRBV12-3 or TRBV12-4 and TRBJ1-6; possibly TRBD1 for D (6 bases). V shed 3 bases and J shed 10 bases, with 10 bases lying between them. This CDR3 has 13 residues. The CDR3 DNA reads as TGTGCCAGCAGTTTGAGGGGGAGGTCACCCCTCCACTTT. This translates into CASSLRGRSPLHF.

The CDR3 spells CASSPVQGGGELFF. CDR3 DNA: TGTGCCAGCAGCCCGGTACAGGGCGGCGGGGAGCTGTTTTTT. This chain connects TRBV7-9 to TRBJ2-2, with a tentative D call TRBD1 (6 bases). This CDR3 is 14 amino acids long. Germline values: CDR1 SEHNR, CDR2 FQNEAQ (reference sequence). V shed 5 bases and J shed 7 bases, with 14 bases lying between them.

The CDR3 reads CASSYKEPYTQYF. Here the CDR3 DNA reads TGTGCCAGCAGTTACAAGGAACCTTATACGCAGTATTTT. This rearrangement joins TRBV6-5 to TRBJ2-3; D ambiguous. V shed 2 bases and J shed 7 bases, with 10 bases lying between them. CDR3 length equals 13 residues. Looked up from germline, CDR1 is MNHEY and CDR2 is SVGAGI.

This clonotype has more than one count but fewer than ten. The chain links TRBV4-1 to TRBJ1-2, with a weak D call TRBD1 (5 bases). Germline CDR1 MGHRA, CDR2 YSYEKL. CDR3 length equals 16 residues. The V end lost 1 base, the J end lost 5 bases, and 17 bases lay between the germline ends. CDR3 sequence (DNA): TGCGCCAGCAGCCAAGGAGGCGGCGGGGCCCAGTATGGCTACACCTTC. Translation: CASSQGGGGAQYGYTF.

CDR3 region: CASSPGTGSSDGYTF. The CDR3 DNA sequence: TGCGCCAGCAGCCCGGGCACAGGGTCTTCCGACGGCTACACCTTC. The chain links TRBV5-1 to TRBJ1-2, with D maybe TRBD1 (6 bases). CDR3 length: 15 amino acids. Between the trimmed V and J ends, which lost 4 bases and 8 bases, there was a span of 21 bases. Germline CDR1 reads SGHRS; CDR2 reads YFSETQ.

The J gene is TRBJ1-4, the V gene TRBV3-1; D is possibly TRBD1 (6 bases). CDR1 is LGHDT, CDR2 YNNKEL, per germline (reference sequence). The CDR3 runs to 14 residues. The V gene lost 6 bases and the J gene lost 7 bases, with 15 bases spanning the gap. CDR3 DNA sequence: TGTGCCAGCAGTAACCTCGGGACATCTGAAAAACTGTTTTTT. Amino acid sequence: CASSNLGTSEKLFF.

This clonotype turned up a few times. The chain has TRBV10-3 and TRBJ1-1, with 12 bases matching TRBD1. CDR1 ENHRY and CDR2 SYGVKD come from the germline V gene. V dropped 2 bases and J dropped 5; count of bases not matched to a gene: 9. CDR3 size: 17 residues. CDR3 in DNA: TGTGCCATCAGTGAGAGTGGAAGGGACAGGGGGCGGACTGAAGCTTTCTTT. Residues: CAISESGRDRGRTEAFF.

The chain carries TRBV12-3 or TRBV12-4 and TRBJ2-3; the match to TRBD1 covers 7 bases. With V trimmed by 5 bases and J by 2 bases, 1 base remained unmatched. The length of the CDR3 is 13 residues. The CDR3 loop is CASSTGATDTQYF. The DNA for the CDR3 is TGTGCCAGCAGTACAGGGGCCACAGATACGCAGTATTTT.

This chain connects TRBV12-3 or TRBV12-4 to TRBJ2-2; TRBD1 aligns across 7 bases. CDR3 length: 15 residues. V lost 6 bases and J lost 1; bases outside the gene matches: 5. Here the CDR3 reads CASSTQGLNTGELFF. CDR3 bases: TGTGCCAGCAGCACACAGGGGCTGAACACCGGGGAGCTGTTTTTT.

The chain carries TRBV3-1 and TRBJ2-1; 8 bases are shared with TRBD2. The germline V gene has CDR1 LGHDT and CDR2 YNNKEL (reference sequence). The length of the CDR3 is 13 residues. The V segment lost 8 bases and the J segment 4 bases; nucleotides outside the gene matches: 4. The CDR3 is CASGQRGYNEQFF. CDR3 DNA sequence: TGTGCCAGCGGACAGCGGGGGTACAATGAGCAGTTCTTC.